This entry describes one T cell receptor beta chain. In the authors' methods: Reference gene primer amplification gave nucleated cell count estimates. Libraries were prepared by immunoSEQ multiplex PCR; TCRdb keeps only in-frame clonotypes and omits some of them. The DNA gave D and trimming, while V, J and clone size come from that table. The repertoire includes about 64,000 clones, 88% of them detected once, and less than 55% sits in the top ten. This entry is derived from a study of blood T cell repertoires in COVID-19. This CDR3 is 16 amino acids long. Sequencing was done on a sample of peripheral blood. This chain connects TRBV21-1 to TRBJ1-6. TRBV21-1 counts as a pseudogene. The receptor was derived from a woman in her sixties or seventies with COVID-19, enrolled during active disease. DNA of the CDR3: TGTGCCAGCAGCAAAGGTTGGGCAGGAGGAAAATCACCCCTCCACTTT. It encodes CASSKGWAGGKSPLHF.